This entry lists 27 T cell receptor beta chains sequenced from one sample in a study of blood T cell repertoires in COVID-19. Generated by immunoSEQ multiplex PCR, the TCRdb table keeps only in-frame clones and is missing some. The sample consists of some 190,000 clones, 65% to 80% of them appearing once. The source material was PBMCs or T cells enriched from blood (not recorded which). The receptor set was obtained from a woman between 50 and 59 years old with acute COVID-19.

As for this clone: Other DNA sequences within the sample encode an identical CDR3. V gene TRBV18 combines with J gene TRBJ1-2; D unclear. The V gene lost 2 bases and the J gene lost 8 bases, with 9 bases spanning the gap. Germline V gives CDR1 KGHSH, CDR2 LQKENI. The CDR3 extends over 12 amino acids. CDR3 in amino acids: CASSPGSGGYTF. The CDR3 DNA is TGTGCCAGCTCACCAGGAAGCGGGGGCTACACCTTC.

This clone was detected a few times. Other DNA sequences in this sample translate to the same CDR3. The chain combines TRBV30 with TRBJ1-4; 8 bases are a match to TRBD1. CDR3 length: 14 residues. V shed 1 base and J 5 bases; nucleotides not matched to a gene: 3. CDR1 and CDR2 (germline): GTSNPN, SVGIG (reference sequence). The CDR3 reads CAWSEGQENEKLFF. The CDR3, as DNA: TGTGCCTGGAGTGAGGGACAGGAAAATGAAAAACTGTTTTTT.

This chain links TRBV7-8 with TRBJ1-5; the match to TRBD1 covers 9 bases. CDR1 is SGHVS and CDR2 is FQNEAQ in the germline V gene. The CDR3 loop spans 19 amino acids. The J segment lost 6 bases and the V segment lost 5 bases, leaving 20 bases of the junction unmatched. The CDR3 sequence is CASSTQRPGTGMTSQPQHF. CDR3 in DNA: TGTGCCAGCAGCACCCAAAGGCCGGGGACAGGGATGACAAGTCAGCCCCAGCATTTT.

The sample holds one count of this clone. The V gene is TRBV3-1 (or the pseudogene TRBV3-2), the J gene TRBJ1-5; 7 bases are shared with TRBD1. The CDR3 has 14 amino acids. The germline CDR1 and CDR2 sequences are LGHDT and YNNKEL (reference sequence). V lost 4 bases, J lost 1 base, and 1 base stayed unmatched. The CDR3 is CASSLGQSNQPQHF. The CDR3, as DNA: TGTGCCAGCAGCCTGGGACAGAGCAATCAGCCCCAGCATTTT.

The rearrangement uses TRBV18 and TRBJ1-4; the D gene is possibly TRBD1 (6 bases). Trimming took 5 bases from V and 1 from J, leaving 14 bases between them. The CDR3 length is 16 residues. In germline, CDR1 is KGHSH, CDR2 LQKENI. The CDR3 nucleotides read TGTGCCAGCTCATTTCAGGGGTTCGGAACTAATGAAAAACTGTTTTTT. It encodes CASSFQGFGTNEKLFF.

V usage is TRBV28 and J usage is TRBJ2-7; TRBD2 matches at 13 bases. This CDR3 is 15 amino acids long. Trimming took 4 bases from V and 3 from J; bases not matched to a gene: 3. Germline CDR1 reads MDHEN; CDR2 reads SYDVKM. CDR3 coding DNA: TGTGCCAGCAGTTCTAGGACTAGCGGGGGCTACGAGCAGTACGTC. As protein: CASSSRTSGGYEQYV.

This chain connects TRBV10-2 to TRBJ1-6, with 11 nucleotides matching TRBD1. CDR1 and CDR2 (germline): WSHSY, SAAADI. V trimming: 3 bases; J trimming: 12 bases; junction bases outside the gene matches: 10. The CDR3 runs to 16 residues. CDR3 bases: TGCGCCAGCAGTGACGGACAGGGGGCGGGGGGAAGACCCCTCCACTTT. Translation: CASSDGQGAGGRPLHF.

The chain couples TRBV6-2 or TRBV6-3 to TRBJ2-1; weak D call: TRBD2 (7 bases). This CDR3 has 17 residues. Germline-derived CDR1 and CDR2 are MNHEY and SVGEGT. V lost 0 bases to trimming and J lost 4 bases, with 16 bases between them. The CDR3 here is CASSYSTWGGLYNEQFF. The CDR3 DNA reads TGTGCCAGCAGTTACTCGACTTGGGGGGGGCTATACAATGAGCAGTTCTTC.

This chain uses TRBV4-2 with TRBJ2-7, with 12 bases matching TRBD2. There are 18 residues in the CDR3. Per germline, CDR1 LGHNA and CDR2 YNFKEQ. Unmatched junction bases numbered 9, after V lost 3 bases and J lost 0 bases. CDR3 nucleotide sequence: TGTGCCAGCAGCCACCCTAGCGGGGGGGACGGAAGCTCCTACGAGCAGTACGTC. Translation gives CASSHPSGGDGSSYEQYV.

The rearrangement links TRBV7-2 to TRBJ1-1, with D hard to call. Trimming took 5 bases from V and 6 from J, leaving 10 bases between them. Germline-derived CDR1 and CDR2 are SGHTA and FQGNSA. The CDR3 has 12 residues. The chain's CDR3 is CASSPSRAEAFF. The CDR3 DNA is TGTGCCAGCAGCCCCTCGAGGGCTGAAGCTTTCTTT. Filled out from reference TRBV7-2 and TRBJ1-1, the complete variable domain reads GAGVSQSPSNKVTEKGKDVELRCDPISGHTALYWYRQSLGQGLEFLIYFQGNSAPDKSGLPSDRFSAERTGGSVSTLTIQRTQQEDSAVYLCASSPSRAEAFFGQGTRLTVV.

V usage is TRBV7-9 and J usage is TRBJ2-3, with 13 bases fitting TRBD2. J was trimmed by 5 bases and V by 1 base; bases with no gene match: 0. Germline values: CDR1 SEHNR, CDR2 FQNEAQ (reference sequence). The CDR3 has 15 residues. CDR3 in amino acids: CASSLGLAGGDTQYF. CDR3 coding DNA: TGTGCCAGCAGCTTAGGACTAGCGGGGGGAGATACGCAGTATTTT.

The genes are TRBV3-1 (or the pseudogene TRBV3-2) and TRBJ1-2; tentatively, D is TRBD1 (6 bases). V lost 3 bases and J 0 bases, leaving 14 bases between the germline ends. This CDR3 spans 16 amino acids. CDR1 is LGHDT, CDR2 YNNKEL, per germline (reference sequence). The CDR3 sequence: CASSQDGGRANYGYTF. The CDR3 coding sequence is TGTGCCAGCAGCCAGGACGGGGGGCGGGCTAACTATGGCTACACCTTC.

The genes are TRBV5-1 and TRBJ1-6, with 7 bases that match TRBD1. This CDR3 contains 15 residues. The J segment lost 9 bases and the V segment lost 0 bases, leaving 6 bases of the junction unmatched. Germline CDR1 and CDR2: SGHRS and YFSETQ. CDR3 sequence: CASSLVWTGLSPLHF. CDR3 DNA: TGCGCCAGCAGCTTGGTTTGGACAGGTCTTTCACCCCTCCACTTT.

This sequence joins TRBV28 and TRBJ1-2; D perhaps matches TRBD1 (5 bases). The CDR3 spans 13 residues. Trimming stripped 2 bases from V and 8 bases from J, with 12 bases between. CDR1 MDHEN and CDR2 SYDVKM come from the germline V gene. This chain's CDR3 is CASSLITPGGYTF. CDR3 nucleotide sequence: TGTGCCAGCAGTTTAATAACCCCAGGGGGCTACACCTTC.

J is TRBJ2-3 and V is TRBV6-5; D possibly corresponds to TRBD1 (6 bases). The CDR3 totals 15 residues. The ends were cut back, 7 bases at V and 1 base at J, with 15 bases in the middle. From germline, CDR1 is MNHEY and CDR2 SVGAGI. This chain's CDR3 is CASTGRAGGTDTQYF. The DNA for the CDR3 is TGTGCCAGCACGGGAAGAGCAGGGGGCACAGATACGCAGTATTTT.

The V call is TRBV9, the J call TRBJ2-3; D might be TRBD1 (5 bases). V lost 0 bases to trimming and J lost 4 bases, with 15 bases between them. CDR3 length equals 16 residues. The germline CDR1 and CDR2 sequences are SGDLS and YYNGEE. CDR3 protein: CASSVGGRIAADTQYF. The CDR3 nucleotides read TGTGCCAGCAGCGTAGGGGGCAGAATAGCAGCAGATACGCAGTATTTT.

V usage is TRBV28 and J usage is TRBJ2-3; 10 nucleotides match TRBD1. The V and J ends lost 8 bases and 4 bases, in that order; junction bases with no gene match: 9. Germline V gives CDR1 MDHEN, CDR2 SYDVKM. CDR3 length: 15 amino acids. The DNA of the CDR3 is TGTGCCAGCTACACCGGGACAGGGGTGGCAGATACGCAGTATTTT. Its translation is CASYTGTGVADTQYF.

This clone showed up just once. The chain combines TRBV30 with TRBJ1-3; no definite D call. This CDR3 contains 12 residues. V lost 8 bases and J 0 bases, leaving 8 bases between the germline ends. CDR1 GTSNPN and CDR2 SVGIG come from the germline V gene (reference sequence). The CDR3 sequence: CALRGSGNTIYF. The CDR3 DNA sequence: TGTGCCCTAAGAGGCTCTGGAAACACCATATATTTT.

This clone was recorded once. This chain uses TRBV3-1 (or the pseudogene TRBV3-2) with TRBJ2-7, with D perhaps TRBD2 (5 bases). The CDR3 runs to 15 residues. The V and J ends lost 1 base and 2 bases respectively, with 12 bases between them. The germline V gene encodes CDR1 LGHDT and CDR2 YNNKEL (reference sequence). For the CDR3, the DNA is TGTGCCAGCAGCCAAGCGGCCGGAGGAGCCTACGAGCAGTACGTC. Protein product: CASSQAAGGAYEQYV.

This clone has just a few counts. The chain employs TRBV14 and TRBJ1-6; the match to TRBD1 covers 7 bases. V trimming: 4 bases; J trimming: 10 bases; junction bases outside the gene matches: 4. CDR3 length: 13 amino acids. The germline gives CDR1 SGHDN, CDR2 FVKESK. The CDR3 DNA sequence: TGTGCCAGCAGCCGACAGGGTCCATCACCCCTCCACTTT. It translates to CASSRQGPSPLHF.

This sequence joins TRBV19 and TRBJ1-5; D is possibly TRBD1 (5 bases). The germline V gene encodes CDR1 LNHDA and CDR2 SQIVND (reference sequence). V gave up 4 bases and J gave up 0 bases, with 10 bases separating them. The CDR3 loop spans 15 amino acids. The CDR3 spells CASSNGGLSNQPQHF. For the CDR3, the DNA is TGTGCCAGTAGTAATGGGGGACTTAGCAATCAGCCCCAGCATTTT.

This clone was recorded only once. Other DNA variants within this sample encode the same CDR3. The rearrangement links TRBV6-5 to TRBJ2-5; 9 nucleotides line up with TRBD1. The CDR3 is 15 amino acids. Germline trimming cut 5 bases from V and 4 bases from J; bases unmatched to any gene: 8. The V gene's germline CDR1 is MNHEY and CDR2 SVGAGI. CDR3 loop: CASSLQGARGETQYF. The CDR3 DNA is TGTGCCAGCAGTCTACAGGGGGCTAGAGGAGAGACCCAGTACTTC.

The chain uses TRBV6-5 and TRBJ2-1, with 12 positions matching TRBD1. Germline assignment: CDR1 MNHEY and CDR2 SVGAGI. Trimming removed 4 bases from V and 8 bases from J; junction bases left unmatched: 6. This CDR3 contains 15 residues. Here the CDR3 DNA reads TGTGCCAGCAGTTCTACCGGGACAGGGGGCTATGAGCAGTTCTTC. Translated: CASSSTGTGGYEQFF.

This chain links TRBV3-1 (or the pseudogene TRBV3-2) with TRBJ2-2; the match to TRBD2 covers 8 bases. CDR1 is LGHDT, CDR2 YNNKEL, per germline (reference sequence). Losses at the gene ends were 1 base for V and 5 bases for J; bases not matched to a gene: 9. The CDR3 consists of 17 residues. The CDR3 sequence: CASSQGTGGPITGELFF. As DNA, the CDR3 is TGTGCCAGCAGCCAAGGGACGGGGGGGCCAATAACCGGGGAGCTGTTTTTT.

The genes are TRBV24-1 and TRBJ1-5; 8 bases align to TRBD1. Unmatched junction bases numbered 6, after V lost 9 bases and J lost 3 bases. CDR3 size: 14 residues. Germline V gene lookup returns CDR1 KGHDR and CDR2 SFDVKD. The CDR3 region has the DNA TGTGCCACCGGGGGGGGACAGGCCAATCAGCCCCAGCATTTT. This sequence encodes CATGGGQANQPQHF.

The rearrangement links TRBV10-3 to TRBJ1-1; D remains ambiguous. Trimming took off 0 bases at V and 0 bases at J, with 14 bases between the two ends. The CDR3 totals 17 residues. Germline V lookup: CDR1 ENHRY, CDR2 SYGVKD. CDR3 loop: CAISESAIPGVNTEAFF. The CDR3 region has the DNA TGTGCCATCAGTGAGTCGGCTATACCCGGGGTGAACACTGAAGCTTTCTTT.

The V call is TRBV7-9, the J call TRBJ1-1; D gene unclear. This CDR3 has 14 amino acids. Trimming pared 3 bases from V and 1 base from J, leaving 9 bases between. Germline CDR1 reads SEHNR; CDR2 reads FQNEAQ (reference sequence). CDR3 sequence reads: CASSFSTQNTEAFF. The DNA of the CDR3 is TGTGCCAGCAGCTTTTCGACACAGAACACTGAAGCTTTCTTT.